This T cell receptor (beta chain) was sequenced during a study of blood T cell repertoires in COVID-19. Measured with immunoSEQ multiplex PCR; TCRdb has only the in-frame clones, and not every one. Of 80,000 to 100,000 clones listed, about 90% are singletons. This clonotype was obtained from a human donor in a cohort sampled during active COVID-19. The specimen was peripheral blood.

The CDR3 DNA sequence: TGTGCCATCAGTGAGCCCACAGGGGGCACGAGGAACTATGGCTACACCTTC. Residues: CAISEPTGGTRNYGYTF. The chain has TRBV10-3 and TRBJ1-2, with 9 bases matching TRBD1. From germline, CDR1 is ENHRY and CDR2 SYGVKD. The CDR3 is made up of 17 amino acids. V was pared by 2 bases and J by 2 bases, with 9 bases of the junction left unmatched.